The clone carrying this T cell receptor beta chain was recorded at least ten times. Its antigen is unknown. Healthy Caucasians provided all donations. This sample was included in a study of identical twins. General study results and limits: Modelling approaches yielded underestimates of out-of-frame TCR alpha sharing between monozygotic twins. Clonotypes of the beta chain that were abundant in cord blood carried fewer insertions (memory repertoires showed none). It was possible that invariant MAIT and iNKT cells partly confounded the zero-insertion analyses.

TCRdb recomputed calls from the 5' RACE reads with MiXCR, one row per CDR3 protein. Among about 700,000 distinct CDR3 sequences listed, 5.5% to 6.5% were seen once. The sequence was collected from a man between 18 and 35 years old in good health. Sequencing was carried out using naive T cells sorted from blood.

Here the CDR3 reads CASSFKTGMTGELFF. The CDR3 region has the DNA TGTGCCAGCAGCTTTAAGACAGGGATGACCGGGGAGCTGTTTTTT. The chain has TRBV5-5 and TRBJ2-2, with 7 bases aligning to TRBD1. CDR3 length equals 15 residues. The J segment lost 5 bases and the V segment lost 2 bases, leaving 6 bases of the junction unmatched. Germline V lookup: CDR1 SGHKS, CDR2 YYEKEE (reference sequence).